The rows below give T cell receptor beta chains drawn from one sample of a study of cytomegalovirus exposure and HLA in healthy donors. Sequenced by immunoSEQ multiplex PCR; TCRdb stores in-frame clones only, minus some. This sample has about 160,000 clones; roughly 89% occur once, and the top ten carry over 9%. Sequencing was done on a sample of PBMCs. These receptors all come from a woman younger than 35 in good health and CMV-seropositive. The CDR3 runs from the conserved cysteine through the conserved F or W. Each record gives: CDR3 DNA, CDR3 protein, J gene, clone size, V gene, D gene. The D gene is left open where the match is weak. Only some rows state a clone size, as once, few, many or a class for expanded clones.

DNA: TGTGCCAGCAGTGGAACGACTAGTTATTATACCTACGAGCAGTACTTC
CDR3: CASSGTTSYYTYEQYF
J: TRBJ2-7
size: .
V: TRBV2
D: .

DNA: TGTGCCAGTAGTATCTCCGGGACAGGGCGTAATCAGCCCCAGCATTTT
CDR3: CASSISGTGRNQPQHF
J: TRBJ1-5
size: few
V: TRBV19
D: TRBD1

DNA: TGTGCCAGTAGAGCCGGACAGTTCGGTGGCTACACCTTC
CDR3: CASRAGQFGGYTF
J: TRBJ1-2
size: .
V: TRBV27
D: .

DNA: TGTGCCAGCAGTCCCCTAGCGGGCCTGGGCTACAATGAGCAGTTCTTC
CDR3: CASSPLAGLGYNEQFF
J: TRBJ2-1
size: .
V: TRBV6-6
D: TRBD2

DNA: TGCAGCGGCCAAACAGGGTCGTACCAAGAGACCCAGTACTTC
CDR3: CSGQTGSYQETQYF
J: TRBJ2-5
size: .
V: TRBV29-1
D: .

DNA: TGTGCCACCAGCAAAATCAACAGGGGGCTCTACGAGCAGTACTTC
CDR3: CATSKINRGLYEQYF
J: TRBJ2-7
size: .
V: TRBV15
D: TRBD1

DNA: TGTGCCAGCAGTGAAGGCCGACTGGCTACCACAGATACGCAGTATTTT
CDR3: CASSEGRLATTDTQYF
J: TRBJ2-3
size: .
V: TRBV6-1
D: .

DNA: TGTGCCACCTCGTGGGGGGGGGATCAGCCCCAGCATTTT
CDR3: CATSWGGDQPQHF
J: TRBJ1-5
size: .
V: TRBV28
D: .

DNA: TGTGCCAGCAAAGACAGGGTGAACACCGGGGAGCTGTTTTTT
CDR3: CASKDRVNTGELFF
J: TRBJ2-2
size: few
V: TRBV6-1
D: TRBD1

DNA: TGTGCCACCAACCCAGAGCTGGGCGGGCCTTACAATGAGCAGTTCTTC
CDR3: CATNPELGGPYNEQFF
J: TRBJ2-1
size: .
V: TRBV15
D: .

DNA: TGTGCCAGCAGTTACGCGAGACTATCCGATACGCAGTATTTT
CDR3: CASSYARLSDTQYF
J: TRBJ2-3
size: .
V: TRBV6-5
D: .

DNA: TGTGCCAGCAGCGTAGTCGGGAGCCTGAACACTGAAGCTTTCTTT
CDR3: CASSVVGSLNTEAFF
J: TRBJ1-1
size: .
V: TRBV9
D: .

DNA: TGTGCCAGCAGCTTCACTGACAGGGGGGTTACAGAGAACACTGAAGCTTTCTTT
CDR3: CASSFTDRGVTENTEAFF
J: TRBJ1-1
size: .
V: TRBV9
D: TRBD1

DNA: TGTGCCAGCAGTGAACAGAATGAAAAACTGTTTTTT
CDR3: CASSEQNEKLFF
J: TRBJ1-4
size: .
V: TRBV6-1
D: .

DNA: TGTGCCAGCAGCTTGAGCGTGCTAAATCAGCCCCAGCATTTT
CDR3: CASSLSVLNQPQHF
J: TRBJ1-5
size: .
V: TRBV5-6
D: .

DNA: TGTGCCAGCAGTTTATTACGGGATCAGCCCCAGCATTTT
CDR3: CASSLLRDQPQHF
J: TRBJ1-5
size: few
V: TRBV28
D: .

DNA: TGTGCCAGCAGTAGCCGGACTAGCGGGAGCTTTGGATACAATGAGCAGTTCTTC
CDR3: CASSSRTSGSFGYNEQFF
J: TRBJ2-1
size: once
V: TRBV6-4
D: TRBD2

DNA: TGTGCCAGTAGTATGCGGCAAACCCAGCATTTT
CDR3: CASSMRQTQHF
J: TRBJ1-5
size: few
V: TRBV19
D: .

DNA: TGTGCCAGCAGGCAGGACAGGCTCACTGAAGCTTTCTTT
CDR3: CASRQDRLTEAFF
J: TRBJ1-1
size: .
V: TRBV28
D: TRBD1

DNA: TGCAGCGTTCGTGGACAGAACACAGATACGCAGTATTTT
CDR3: CSVRGQNTDTQYF
J: TRBJ2-3
size: .
V: TRBV29-1
D: .

DNA: TGTGCCAGCAGTCGACAGGGGGTCGGCACCGGGGAGCTGTTTTTT
CDR3: CASSRQGVGTGELFF
J: TRBJ2-2
size: once
V: TRBV6-5
D: TRBD1

DNA: TGTGCCAGCCTACCGGGTGGGGCCCATGAGCAGTTCTTC
CDR3: CASLPGGAHEQFF
J: TRBJ2-1
size: .
V: TRBV6-1
D: .

DNA: TGTGCCAGCAGGTTGACTAGGGACACCGGGGAGCTGTTTTTT
CDR3: CASRLTRDTGELFF
J: TRBJ2-2
size: .
V: TRBV7-2
D: .

DNA: TGTGCCAGCAGCGGGGGACAGGGATACGAGCAGTACTTC
CDR3: CASSGGQGYEQYF
J: TRBJ2-7
size: .
V: TRBV9
D: TRBD1

DNA: TGTGCCATCAGTTACGGGACAGGGGAAAGTCAGCCCCAGCATTTT
CDR3: CAISYGTGESQPQHF
J: TRBJ1-5
size: .
V: TRBV10-3
D: TRBD1

DNA: TGTGCCAGCAGCTTAACCCCAGGGGTGGACACTGAAGCTTTCTTT
CDR3: CASSLTPGVDTEAFF
J: TRBJ1-1
size: .
V: TRBV7-3
D: .

DNA: TGTGCCAGCAGCAGTTCTAGCGGGGCCTACAATGAGCAGTTCTTC
CDR3: CASSSSSGAYNEQFF
J: TRBJ2-1
size: .
V: TRBV7-3
D: TRBD2

DNA: TGTGCCACCAGCAGAGGACTACTCACAGATACGCAGTATTTT
CDR3: CATSRGLLTDTQYF
J: TRBJ2-3
size: .
V: TRBV15
D: .

DNA: TGTGCCAGCAGGTTCGTAGAGCAGTTCTTC
CDR3: CASRFVEQFF
J: TRBJ2-1
size: .
V: TRBV2
D: .

DNA: TGTGCCAGCAGCGTACGCCGGGTCCCAACGTTCATTACCGGGGAGCTGTTTTTT
CDR3: CASSVRRVPTFITGELFF
J: TRBJ2-2
size: .
V: TRBV7-8
D: .

DNA: TGTGCCAGCTCACTAGGGGGCGCGACGAACACTGAAGCTTTCTTT
CDR3: CASSLGGATNTEAFF
J: TRBJ1-1
size: .
V: TRBV18
D: TRBD1

DNA: TGCGCCAGCAGCACAGGACTAGCGGGAGGGTCCCACAATGAGCAGTTCTTC
CDR3: CASSTGLAGGSHNEQFF
J: TRBJ2-1
size: once
V: TRBV5-1
D: TRBD2

DNA: TGTGCCAGCAGCCCGGCCCGGGGCTCCTACGAGCAGTACTTC
CDR3: CASSPARGSYEQYF
J: TRBJ2-7
size: .
V: TRBV7-9
D: .

DNA: TGTGCCAGCATCTCTGGAGGGAATGAGCAGTTCTTC
CDR3: CASISGGNEQFF
J: TRBJ2-1
size: .
V: TRBV27
D: .

DNA: TGTGCCAGCTCACCGGGGACAGCGAACACTGAAGCTTTCTTT
CDR3: CASSPGTANTEAFF
J: TRBJ1-1
size: once
V: TRBV18
D: TRBD1

DNA: TGTGCTAGCAGCTTAGGGGGCGGGATGGAGACCCAGTACTTC
CDR3: CASSLGGGMETQYF
J: TRBJ2-5
size: .
V: TRBV7-7
D: .

DNA: TGTGCCAGCTCACCGTTAATGGACAAGGATGGCTACACCTTC
CDR3: CASSPLMDKDGYTF
J: TRBJ1-2
size: .
V: TRBV18
D: .

DNA: TGTGCCAGCAGTGCGGGAGTGGACACCGGGGAGCTGTTTTTT
CDR3: CASSAGVDTGELFF
J: TRBJ2-2
size: .
V: TRBV6-4
D: .